The present TCR beta chain was sequenced within a study of shared clonotypes between healthy human individuals. A roughly 200 ng quantity of DNA, approximately 29,000 T cell genomes, went into the sorted-subset replicate PCRs. Per the original data handling: Because ImmunoSEQ provided only junction sequences with no quality scores, the filtering differed. Assay: immunoSEQ multiplex PCR; the TCRdb copy retains only in-frame clones and omits some. V, J and clone size are taken as reported in that table, and D and trimming were inferred from the DNA itself. The data show a few million clones, roughly nine tenths seen once. V lost 6 bases to trimming and J lost 7 bases; unmatched junction nucleotides: 5. CDR1 is MNHEY and CDR2 is SMNVEV in the germline V gene (reference sequence). This CDR3 spans 13 amino acids.

The clonotype originates from a man younger than 35 in good health. The specimen was naive CD4+ T cells sorted from blood. Sample subset: CD45RA+ positively selected. The rearrangement uses TRBV27 and TRBJ1-2, with 10 positions matching TRBD1. The CDR3 DNA follows: TGTGCCAGCAGGGGACAGGGGATCGGTGGCTACACCTTC. Amino acid sequence: CASRGQGIGGYTF.